The sequence of this T cell receptor (beta chain) was determined in a study of shared clonotypes between healthy human individuals. The V gene lost 5 bases and the J gene lost 7 bases, with 13 bases spanning the gap. The CDR3 loop spans 13 amino acids. Germline CDR1 reads LNHDA; CDR2 reads SQIVND (reference sequence). The repertoire was sequenced with immunoSEQ multiplex PCR; TCRdb's copy has only in-frame clones and lacks some. The profile covers under 850,000 clones, with more than 85% appearing a single time and approximately 25% taken by the ten largest. Naive CD8 cells were CD45RO-negative, positively selected for CCR7, excluding terminally differentiated effector memory CD45RA+ cells.

This sequence joins TRBV19 and TRBJ2-3; D ambiguous. The sample comprised naive CD8+ T cells sorted from blood. The receptor was derived from a man aged 25-40 years in good health. For the CDR3, the DNA is TGTGCCAGTAGTCCGGAGTCACGTTATACGCAGTATTTT. Its protein is CASSPESRYTQYF.